This TCR beta chain is from a study of T-cell reconstitution after alpha-beta-depleted transplantation in children. In its sample, this clonotype was seen many times. For TCRbeta, the library was prepared with unique molecular identifiers. TCRdb passed the PCR reads through MiXCR, listing each CDR3 protein once. The table shows more than 85,000 distinct CDR3 sequences, with about a tenth occurring only once. Per germline, CDR1 LGHDT and CDR2 YNNKEL (reference sequence). V dropped 4 bases and J dropped 2; count of bases not matched to a gene: 11. The CDR3 consists of 17 residues. The source material was PBMCs from the stem cell graft donor, sampled from the stem cell graft. The rearrangement joins TRBV3-1 to TRBJ2-5; 9 nucleotides line up with TRBD2. This sequence was found in a human donor who donated a stem cell graft to a child with acute lymphoblastic leukemia. The CDR3 region has the DNA TGTGCCAGCAGCCCCCCCGGTATTAGCGGGAGTCAAGAGACCCAGTACTTC. Translating gives CASSPPGISGSQETQYF.